The source of this T cell receptor beta chain is a study of blood T cell repertoires in COVID-19. Study-wide context: Sources were T cells, B-cell-depleted T cells, or PBMCs; the material itself was cDNA or gDNA.

V lost 5 bases, J lost 4 bases, and 8 bases lay in between. CDR1 is SGHTA and CDR2 is FQGNSA in the germline V gene. CDR3 size: 13 residues. Per the authors' pipeline: Nucleated cell counts were estimated from reference gene primer amplification. Profiling relied on immunoSEQ multiplex PCR, and the TCRdb table lists in-frame clones only, not all of them. That table gives V, J and clone size, and the DNA gave D and trimming. Counted here are a few hundred thousand clones, less than 90% occurring once; the ten biggest clones make up 3.5% to 5.5%. Sample: peripheral blood. The TCR was taken from a man aged 55 to 69 who had recovered from COVID-19. This rearrangement joins TRBV7-2 to TRBJ2-2; no firm D call. The CDR3 DNA follows: TGTGCCAGCAGCCTGACACTCACCGGGGAGCTGTTTTTT. Its protein is CASSLTLTGELFF.